The 29 T cell receptor beta chains presented below share a single source sample, sequenced in a study of spatial heterogeneity in lung cancer. TCRdb used MiXCR to reprocess the 5' RACE reads, holding one entry per CDR3 protein. This table has 39,000 or so distinct CDR3 sequences, 6.5% to 8.5% appearing once. Time point meaning: sample taken at primary tumor resection. Unsorted whole RNA from tumor, nontumor lung or frozen PBMC underwent sequencing. Sequenced here: PBMCs, sampled at surgery. All receptors come from a male donor with early-stage non-small cell lung cancer.

By proportion, this clonotype is medium-sized. The chain employs TRBV7-9 and TRBJ2-2; D unresolved. Trimming took off 4 bases at V and 1 base at J, with 10 bases between the two ends. The CDR3 runs 15 residues. Germline V gene data show CDR1 as SEHNR and CDR2 as FQNEAQ (reference sequence). For the CDR3, the DNA is TGTGCCAGCAGCTCCCCTTTCGGGAACACCGGGGAGCTGTTTTTT. Protein: CASSSPFGNTGELFF.

The table lists this clonotype with many counts. This chain connects TRBV7-2 to TRBJ2-3, with D possibly being TRBD1 (6 bases). The CDR3 length is 14 residues. Deletions cut 0 bases from V and 5 bases from J, with 9 bases between. From germline, CDR1 is SGHTA and CDR2 FQGNSA. As DNA, the CDR3 is TGTGCCAGCAGCTTAGCGGGGGCCGGAGATACGCAGTATTTT. As protein: CASSLAGAGDTQYF.

This clonotype was seen a handful of times. The rearrangement uses TRBV11-2 and TRBJ1-4, with 8 positions matching TRBD1. The CDR3 spans 15 residues. CDR1 and CDR2 (germline): SGHAT, FQNNGV. V lost 5 bases to trimming and J lost 7 bases; unmatched junction nucleotides: 9. The CDR3 spells CASSPRGRVGEKLFF. Here the CDR3 DNA reads TGTGCCAGCAGCCCCAGGGGGCGCGTAGGTGAAAAACTGTTTTTT.

This clonotype was recorded at least ten times. The chain joins TRBV12-3 or TRBV12-4 to TRBJ2-7; D possibly corresponds to TRBD2 (5 bases). V was trimmed by 5 bases and J by 5 bases, leaving 16 bases between them. This CDR3 has 14 residues. In nucleotides, the CDR3 is TGTGCCAGCAGTCTTGGGGTCGGGATTAACGAGCAGTACGTC. Translating it yields CASSLGVGINEQYV.

This clonotype occurred many times. The chain carries TRBV7-2 and TRBJ2-5; the match to TRBD2 covers 14 bases. The CDR3 consists of 17 residues. With 5 bases clipped from V and 2 bases from J, the junction kept 7 bases outside the gene matches. The germline gives CDR1 SGHTA, CDR2 FQGNSA. In nucleotides, the CDR3 is TGTGCCAGCAGCCCCGGGACTAGCGGGGGAATTCAAGAGACCCAGTACTTC. Translating gives CASSPGTSGGIQETQYF. Drawing the rest from reference TRBV7-2 and TRBJ2-5, the complete variable domain is GAGVSQSPSNKVTEKGKDVELRCDPISGHTALYWYRQSLGQGLEFLIYFQGNSAPDKSGLPSDRFSAERTGGSVSTLTIQRTQQEDSAVYLCASSPGTSGGIQETQYFGPGTRLLVL.

In the case of this clonotype: A much bigger clone sits one base away, suggesting this may be a read error. V is TRBV19 and J is TRBJ2-4; D remains unclear. CDR1 is LNHDA and CDR2 is SQIVND in the germline V gene (reference sequence). V was trimmed by 4 bases and J by 7 bases, leaving 14 bases between them. This CDR3 spans 14 amino acids. The CDR3 sequence: CASSSPVGPNIQYF. Here the CDR3 DNA reads TGTGCCAGTAGTAGCCCAGTAGGGCCCAACATTCAGTACTTC.

This clonotype was seen at least ten times. This rearrangement joins TRBV6-2 or TRBV6-3 to TRBJ1-2; D gene ambiguous. The ends were cut back, 8 bases at V and 7 bases at J, with 17 bases in the middle. CDR3 length equals 13 residues. The germline gives CDR1 MNHEY, CDR2 SVGEGT. DNA for the CDR3: TGTGCCAGCGAGGCAGGATCATCCAGTGGCTACACCTTC. As protein: CASEAGSSSGYTF.

This clonotype has more than one count but fewer than ten. The chain recombines TRBV10-3 with TRBJ2-5; 10 nucleotides agree with TRBD2. This CDR3 is built from 16 residues. V trimming: 6 bases; J trimming: 2 bases; junction bases outside the gene matches: 9. CDR1 ENHRY and CDR2 SYGVKD come from the germline V gene. CDR3 protein: CAISLGAGGRQETQYF. The CDR3 DNA reads TGTGCCATCAGCCTAGGAGCGGGGGGGCGACAAGAGACCCAGTACTTC.

This clonotype was found a few times. This chain connects TRBV12-3 or TRBV12-4 to TRBJ1-4; 9 bases agree with TRBD1. This CDR3 is 17 amino acids long. The junction had 8 bases not matched to a gene; V was cut back by 6 bases and J by 0 bases. The CDR3 sequence: CASRATGGLATNEKLFF. The CDR3 nucleotides read TGTGCCAGCAGGGCGACAGGGGGTCTTGCAACTAATGAAAAACTGTTTTTT.

The J gene is TRBJ2-3, the V gene TRBV20-1; 7 bases match TRBD2. The CDR3 contains 19 residues. Germline loops: CDR1 DFQATT, CDR2 SNEGSKA (reference sequence). J was trimmed by 4 bases and V by 0 bases; bases with no gene match: 19. The CDR3 DNA sequence: TGCAGTGCTAGAGATATATACGGGAGGACCAGACAGAATTCAGATACGCAGTATTTT. As protein: CSARDIYGRTRQNSDTQYF.

The table lists this clonotype with many counts. The V gene is TRBV6-2 or TRBV6-3, the J gene TRBJ1-1; no clear D. The CDR3 covers 15 residues. In germline, CDR1 is MNHEY, CDR2 SVGEGT. V was cut by 2 bases and J by 5 bases, with 15 bases left in between. The CDR3 DNA sequence: TGTGCCAGCAGTTACACTGCAGGTTCTGTAACTGAAGCTTTCTTT. Its translation: CASSYTAGSVTEAFF.

This clonotype has at least ten counts. The V call is TRBV9, the J call TRBJ1-1, with a weak D call TRBD1 (6 bases). CDR1 is SGDLS and CDR2 is YYNGEE in the germline V gene. The ends were cut back, 4 bases at V and 12 bases at J, with 16 bases in the middle. CDR3 length: 12 amino acids. This CDR3 is CASSPGGASSFF. The CDR3 DNA is TGTGCCAGCAGCCCCGGGGGGGCCTCCTCTTTCTTT. The full variable domain, in which reference TRBV9 and TRBJ1-1 provide the parts outside the CDR3, is DSGVTQTPKHLITATGQRVTLRCSPRSGDLSVYWYQQSLDQGLQFLIQYYNGEERAKGNILERFSAQQFPDLHSELNLSSLELGDSALYFCASSPGGASSFFGQGTRLTVV.

This clonotype was counted ten times or more. The V and J genes are TRBV14 and TRBJ1-1; perhaps TRBD1 as D (5 bases). This CDR3 is 13 amino acids long. Germline assignment: CDR1 SGHDN and CDR2 FVKESK. With 5 bases removed from V and 5 bases from J, the gap between germline ends came to 12 bases. CDR3: CASSRERGTEAFF. The CDR3 DNA sequence: TGTGCCAGCAGCAGAGAGAGGGGAACTGAAGCTTTCTTT.

This clonotype was counted a few times. This chain uses TRBV18 with TRBJ1-1; D gene unclear. Germline CDR1 and CDR2: KGHSH and LQKENI. CDR3 length: 16 residues. V lost 6 bases, J lost 5 bases, and 22 bases lay in between. CDR3 loop: CASSLVSGGGGTEAFF. CDR3 nucleotide sequence: TGTGCCAGCTCGCTCGTTTCAGGAGGCGGAGGGACTGAAGCTTTCTTT.

The chain couples TRBV7-9 to TRBJ1-1, with D perhaps TRBD1 (5 bases). Germline CDR1 and CDR2: SEHNR and FQNEAQ (reference sequence). The V and J ends lost 5 bases and 0 bases respectively, with 19 bases between them. The length of the CDR3 is 17 residues. The chain's CDR3 is CASSPLLFRGMNTEAFF. CDR3 coding DNA: TGTGCCAGCAGCCCACTGTTGTTTAGGGGAATGAACACTGAAGCTTTCTTT.

This clonotype was seen only a few times. The chain couples TRBV5-6 to TRBJ2-3; D tentatively fits TRBD1 or TRBD2 (5 bases each). Germline lookup yields CDR1 SGHDT and CDR2 YYEEEE. Between the trimmed V and J ends, which lost 6 bases and 3 bases, there was a span of 11 bases. This CDR3 region has 13 residues. The CDR3 DNA follows: TGTGCCAGCACCTCGGGACGGACAGATACGCAGTATTTT. This gives the protein CASTSGRTDTQYF.

The sample holds many counts of this clonotype. V gene TRBV5-1 combines with J gene TRBJ1-3; D unresolved. V lost 0 bases and J lost 1, with 11 bases in between. The CDR3 covers 16 residues. CDR1 and CDR2 (germline): SGHRS, YFSETQ. DNA of the CDR3: TGCGCCAGCAGCTTGGAGCCTCAGGTTTCTGGAAACACCATATATTTT. This translates into CASSLEPQVSGNTIYF.

This clonotype was observed at least ten times. The chain couples TRBV28 to TRBJ2-7; 11 nucleotides agree with TRBD1. CDR1 MDHEN and CDR2 SYDVKM come from the germline V gene. The CDR3 length is 14 residues. Trimming cost V 2 bases and J 6 bases; bases outside gene matches: 3. The CDR3 protein is CASSLEGQGVEQYV. The CDR3 DNA reads as TGTGCCAGCAGTTTAGAGGGACAGGGGGTCGAGCAGTACGTC.

This clonotype was seen ten or more times. The V call is TRBV27, the J call TRBJ1-2; 9 nucleotides line up with TRBD1. The V segment lost 5 bases and the J segment 3 bases; nucleotides outside the gene matches: 10. The germline V gene encodes CDR1 MNHEY and CDR2 SMNVEV (reference sequence). This CDR3 spans 16 amino acids. The CDR3, as DNA: TGTGCCAGCAGTCCCAGCCTGGACAGGGGATACTATGGCTACACCTTC. This sequence encodes CASSPSLDRGYYGYTF.

This clonotype has at least ten counts. The J gene is TRBJ1-5, the V gene TRBV19, with D unclear. Trimming left V 5 bases short and J 5 bases short, with 13 bases between. This CDR3 region has 14 residues. CDR1 LNHDA and CDR2 SQIVND come from the germline V gene (reference sequence). The CDR3, as DNA: TGTGCCAGTAGTCTGGACCGGCCCTATCAGCCCCAGCATTTT. It codes for CASSLDRPYQPQHF.

This clonotype was seen at least ten times. This rearrangement joins TRBV6-6 to TRBJ2-5; 13 nucleotides align to TRBD2. V trimming: 6 bases; J trimming: 0 bases; junction bases outside the gene matches: 7. The CDR3 loop spans 17 amino acids. Germline V gives CDR1 MNHNY, CDR2 SVGAGI (reference sequence). This CDR3 is CASSRLAGGQYQETQYF. In nucleotides, the CDR3 is TGTGCCAGCAGCCGACTAGCGGGGGGCCAGTACCAAGAGACCCAGTACTTC.

This clonotype showed up many times. The CDR3 DNA follows: TGTGCCAGCAGCTTGGAGGCAGCCGCACCGTCACCCTACGAGCAGTACTTC. As protein: CASSLEAAAPSPYEQYF. This sequence joins TRBV5-5 and TRBJ2-7; D is uncertain. The germline V and J ends were trimmed by 0 bases and 2 bases, with 18 bases remaining between them. Germline V gives CDR1 SGHKS, CDR2 YYEKEE (reference sequence). The CDR3 covers 17 residues.

This clonotype occurred many times. One junction end does not reproduce the germline sequence, and a read error may be involved. This chain joins TRBV6-2 or TRBV6-3 and TRBJ1-2; D perhaps matches TRBD1 (5 bases). Germline values: CDR1 MNHEY, CDR2 SVGEGT. This CDR3 has 10 amino acids. The CDR3 region is CASIKTRGRF. The DNA of the CDR3 is TGTGCCAGCATTAAGACAAGGGGTCGCTTC.

This clonotype was seen at least ten times. The genes are TRBV5-1 and TRBJ1-5; no clear D gene. Trimming took off 3 bases at V and 2 bases at J, with 12 bases between the two ends. Per germline, CDR1 SGHRS and CDR2 YFSETQ. This CDR3 region has 15 residues. CDR3 sequence: CASSSVPGGNQPQHF. In DNA form, the CDR3 reads TGCGCCAGCAGCTCGGTCCCCGGAGGCAATCAGCCCCAGCATTTT.

The rearrangement joins TRBV7-8 to TRBJ2-7; perhaps TRBD1 as D (6 bases). The CDR3 covers 14 residues. Germline CDR1 SGHVS, CDR2 FQNEAQ. Trimming left V 3 bases short and J 4 bases short, with 13 bases between. The CDR3 loop is CASSLLQGRYEQYF. CDR3 DNA sequence: TGTGCCAGCAGCTTGTTACAGGGTCGGTACGAGCAGTACTTC.

The V gene is TRBV3-1, the J gene TRBJ2-1; D call uncertain. Trimming removed 1 base from V and 7 bases from J, with 8 bases in between. The CDR3 length is 13 residues. CDR1 LGHDT and CDR2 YNNKEL come from the germline V gene (reference sequence). In DNA, the CDR3 is TGTGCCAGCAGCCAAGCGGAAGGGAATGAGCAGTTCTTC. Encoded protein: CASSQAEGNEQFF.

This clonotype was recorded at least ten times. The chain recombines TRBV5-1 with TRBJ1-1; no clear D gene. This CDR3 region has 13 residues. The ends were cut back, 2 bases at V and 1 base at J, with 6 bases in the middle. Germline assignment: CDR1 SGHRS and CDR2 YFSETQ. CDR3 bases: TGCGCCAGCAGCTTCAATACGAACACTGAAGCTTTCTTT. This encodes CASSFNTNTEAFF.

Ten or more counts support this clonotype. V gene TRBV25-1 combines with J gene TRBJ1-2, with a possible D match to TRBD1 (5 bases). In germline, CDR1 is MGHDK, CDR2 SYGVNS. V was cut by 2 bases and J by 4 bases, with 8 bases left in between. The length of the CDR3 is 13 residues. The CDR3 protein is CASSEDRPYGYTF. Written as DNA, the CDR3 is TGTGCCAGCAGTGAAGACAGACCCTATGGCTACACCTTC.

The chain links TRBV6-2 or TRBV6-3 to TRBJ2-7; no firm D call. Germline CDR1 is MNHEY and CDR2 is SVGEGT. Trimming removed 8 bases at V and 2 bases at J, with 10 bases between. This CDR3 comprises 12 residues. The CDR3 loop reads CASFPGPYEQYV. The CDR3, as DNA: TGTGCCAGCTTCCCCGGACCCTACGAGCAGTACGTC.